The 17 T cell receptor beta chains listed next were all sequenced from one sample in a study of CD8+CD57+ T cells in acquired aplastic anemia. The use of genomic DNA as template underpinned the TCR beta VDJ and CDR3 profiling. TCRdb re-called the reads through MiXCR, storing one row per CDR3 protein. Among some 82,000 distinct CDR3 sequences listed, about half were seen once. Sequencing was done on a sample of sorted CD4+, CD8+, or CD8+CD57+ T cells (not recorded which) from PBMCs. These receptors originate from a human donor in good health, serving as a control.

This clonotype was recorded at least ten times. The chain combines TRBV6-2 or TRBV6-3 with TRBJ2-3, with D perhaps being TRBD1 or TRBD2 (6 bases each). The CDR3 is 17 residues long. Trimming pared 0 bases from V and 2 bases from J, leaving 15 bases between. Germline V lookup: CDR1 MNHEY, CDR2 SVGEGT. The CDR3 DNA reads TGTGCCAGCAGTTACTCGATAGGAGGGGGGACCACAGATACGCAGTATTTT. Amino acids: CASSYSIGGGTTDTQYF.

The genes are TRBV20-1 and TRBJ2-4; TRBD1 or TRBD2 may be the D gene (6 bases each). Trimming pared 6 bases from V and 4 bases from J, leaving 19 bases between. Germline assignment: CDR1 DFQATT and CDR2 SNEGSKA (reference sequence). This CDR3 has 15 amino acids. The CDR3 protein is CSAPGGGQSKNIQYF. CDR3 sequence (DNA): TGCAGTGCCCCCGGAGGGGGGCAGTCAAAAAACATTCAGTACTTC.

This clonotype has ten or more counts. The CDR3: CASSVEGTRGDTQYF. The CDR3 DNA reads as TGTGCCAGCAGCGTAGAGGGCACGAGGGGGGATACGCAGTATTTT. The chain has TRBV9 and TRBJ2-3, with a weak D call TRBD1 (6 bases). V lost 0 bases, J lost 6 bases, and 14 bases lay in between. The length of the CDR3 is 15 residues. Per germline, CDR1 SGDLS and CDR2 YYNGEE. The whole variable domain, remainder taken from reference TRBV9 and TRBJ2-3, is DSGVTQTPKHLITATGQRVTLRCSPRSGDLSVYWYQQSLDQGLQFLIQYYNGEERAKGNILERFSAQQFPDLHSELNLSSLELGDSALYFCASSVEGTRGDTQYFGPGTRLTVL.

About this clonotype: A much larger clone sits a single nucleotide away, making a read error possible. The CDR3 end shows no conserved phenylalanine or tryptophan, and so a read error is likely. The DNA is omitted, as the CDR3 cannot be located on it reliably, and the CDR3 follows TCRdb's listing. The chain links TRBV4-1 to TRBJ1-5. The CDR3 has 12 amino acids, counting both end residues. Germline loops: CDR1 MGHRA, CDR2 YSYEKL. The chain's CDR3 is CASSQEAGPHHS.

This chain uses TRBV20-1 with TRBJ2-7; unclear D gene. The CDR3 runs to 13 residues. Trimming took 3 bases from V and 2 from J, leaving 11 bases between them. CDR1 DFQATT and CDR2 SNEGSKA come from the germline V gene (reference sequence). CDR3 sequence (DNA): TGCAGTGCTAGTCTGGGGAATCCCTACGAGCAGTACTTC. Encoded protein: CSASLGNPYEQYF.

Ten or more counts support this clonotype. This chain uses TRBV19 with TRBJ1-1; D is undetermined. The CDR3 is 12 residues long. CDR1 and CDR2 (germline): LNHDA, SQIVND (reference sequence). The V end was cut by 3 bases, the J end by 5 bases, with 7 bases between. The CDR3 sequence is CASSMLGTEAFF. The CDR3 nucleotides read TGTGCCAGTAGTATGTTAGGGACTGAAGCTTTCTTT. Complete variable domain (other parts from reference TRBV19 and TRBJ1-1): DGGITQSPKYLFRKEGQNVTLSCEQNLNHDAMYWYRQDPGQGLRLIYYSQIVNDFQKGDIAEGYSVSREKKESFPLTVTSAQKNPTAFYLCASSMLGTEAFFGQGTRLTVV.

This clonotype was found many times. The rearrangement uses TRBV4-1 and TRBJ1-2; 7 nucleotides agree with TRBD1. Looked up from germline, CDR1 is MGHRA and CDR2 is YSYEKL. This CDR3 spans 16 amino acids. V lost 3 bases to trimming and J lost 5 bases; unmatched junction nucleotides: 12. The CDR3 DNA follows: TGCGCCAGCAGCCACGAGGGGACAGCGGCGGAATATGGCTACACCTTC. This sequence encodes CASSHEGTAAEYGYTF.

Note on this clonotype: A single base separates this from a much larger clone, so it may be a read error. The chain couples TRBV13 to TRBJ2-1, with 8 bases matching TRBD1. CDR1 and CDR2 (germline): PRHDT, FYEKMQ (reference sequence). V lost 5 bases and J lost 6; bases outside the gene matches: 9. CDR3 length equals 15 residues. The CDR3 nucleotides read TGTGCCAGCAGCCCCCAGGACAGGGCGGGCAATGAGCAGTTCTTC. The encoded protein is CASSPQDRAGNEQFF. Full variable domain (remainder filled in from reference TRBV13 and TRBJ2-1): AAGVIQSPRHLIKEKRETATLKCYPIPRHDTVYWYQQGPGQDPQFLISFYEKMQSDKGSIPDRFSAQQFSDYHSELNMSSLELGDSALYFCASSPQDRAGNEQFFGPGTRLTVL.

This clonotype was counted a single time. The V and J genes are TRBV29-1 and TRBJ2-3, with 9 bases matching TRBD2. The germline V gene has CDR1 SQVTM and CDR2 ANQGSEA. The CDR3 consists of 15 residues. Trimming at V came to 7 bases and at J to 0 bases, leaving 8 bases not matched to a gene. The CDR3, as DNA: TGCAGCGCAGGCCTAGCGGGATCTAGCACAGATACGCAGTATTTT. It specifies CSAGLAGSSTDTQYF.

The chain is built from TRBV19 and TRBJ2-1; D is perhaps TRBD1 (7 bases). CDR3 length equals 14 residues. Germline V gene sequence: CDR1 LNHDA, CDR2 SQIVND (reference sequence). V lost 5 bases, J lost 7 bases, and 15 bases lay in between. The CDR3 region has the DNA TGTGCCAGTAGTGATGCGGGACAGTTGAATGAGCAGTTCTTC. It encodes CASSDAGQLNEQFF. Combining the CDR3 with reference TRBV19 and TRBJ2-1 gives the whole variable domain DGGITQSPKYLFRKEGQNVTLSCEQNLNHDAMYWYRQDPGQGLRLIYYSQIVNDFQKGDIAEGYSVSREKKESFPLTVTSAQKNPTAFYLCASSDAGQLNEQFFGPGTRLTVL.

About this clonotype: This clone may be a read error of a much larger clone one base away. The conserved final phenylalanine or tryptophan is absent from the CDR3, which likely points to a read error. This chain uses TRBV9 with TRBJ1-1; D gene ambiguous. Germline values: CDR1 SGDLS, CDR2 YYNGEE. The V end was cut by 0 bases, the J end by 5 bases, with 8 bases between. This CDR3 is 13 amino acids long. The CDR3 sequence: CASSVGGRTEAFL. CDR3 nucleotides: TGTGCCAGCAGCGTAGGTGGCAGGACTGAAGCTTTCCTT.

This clonotype occurred many times. The chain employs TRBV2 and TRBJ1-1, with TRBD1 as a possible D gene (5 bases). CDR1 and CDR2 (germline): SNHLY, FYNNEI. Trimming stripped 4 bases from V and 5 bases from J, with 11 bases between. The length of the CDR3 is 13 residues. This chain's CDR3 is CASSGRGETEAFF. The CDR3 DNA is TGTGCCAGCAGTGGGCGGGGCGAGACTGAAGCTTTCTTT.

Written as DNA, the CDR3 is TGTGCCAGCAGTTCGACCGATACCGGGGAGCTGTTTTTT. Translating gives CASSSTDTGELFF. The V gene is TRBV2, the J gene TRBJ2-2; D remains ambiguous. Trimming stripped 5 bases from V and 5 bases from J, with 9 bases between. Germline lookup yields CDR1 SNHLY and CDR2 FYNNEI. CDR3 length equals 13 residues.

This clonotype was seen many times. The V gene is TRBV9, the J gene TRBJ2-3; TRBD1 agrees at 8 bases. CDR1 and CDR2 from the germline V gene are SGDLS and YYNGEE. Germline trimming cut 5 bases from V and 2 bases from J; bases unmatched to any gene: 4. The CDR3 length is 14 residues. CDR3: CASRGQASTDTQYF. The CDR3 DNA is TGTGCCAGCAGGGGACAGGCCTCCACAGATACGCAGTATTTT.

This clonotype was seen ten or more times. This rearrangement joins TRBV2 to TRBJ2-3, with TRBD2 identical over 11 bases. Germline CDR1 SNHLY, CDR2 FYNNEI. The CDR3 runs 16 residues. Trimming took 7 bases from V and 6 from J; bases not matched to a gene: 12. CDR3 region: CASNPYSGGAEDTQYF. The CDR3, as DNA: TGTGCCAGCAACCCCTATAGCGGGGGGGCCGAGGATACGCAGTATTTT.

This clonotype has just a few counts. A read error may produce the germline difference seen at one junction end. The genes are TRBV12-3 or TRBV12-4 and TRBJ1-1; 8 bases line up with TRBD1. The CDR3 consists of 13 residues. CDR3 bases: TGTGCCAGCAGCAGGGACAGGACCCTCCTGAAGGGGTTT. This sequence encodes CASSRDRTLLKGF.

The CDR3 sequence is CASSASSPGLYTEAFF. In DNA form, the CDR3 reads TGTGCCAGCAGTGCCTCAAGCCCGGGCCTTTACACTGAAGCTTTCTTT. This chain links TRBV25-1 with TRBJ1-1; unclear D gene. The germline gives CDR1 MGHDK, CDR2 SYGVNS. This CDR3 has 16 residues. V lost 4 bases and J lost 3, with 18 bases in between.